One sample yielded the 6 T cell receptor beta chains listed below, sequenced in a study of T cell responses to AZD1222 COVID-19 vaccine. Repertoires were generated with immunoSEQ multiplex PCR, while TCRdb's copy carries only in-frame clones and drops some. There are about 110,000 clones in the sample; about 90% occur only once, and under 10% lies in the top ten. The sample was peripheral blood, taken 28 days after the second AZD1222 dose. The source is an adult who received the AZD1222 COVID-19 vaccine.

The rearrangement uses TRBV18 and TRBJ2-5; TRBD2 aligns across 12 bases. The CDR3 extends over 17 amino acids. V lost 3 bases, J lost 2 bases, and 7 bases stayed unmatched. The germline V gene has CDR1 KGHSH and CDR2 LQKENI. The CDR3 DNA is TGTGCCAGCTCACCTAGACTAGCGGGAGTAGGGCAAGAGACCCAGTACTTC. It encodes CASSPRLAGVGQETQYF.

CDR3 nucleotide sequence: TGTGCCAGCAGCTTATTGTGGGGTCCCTATGGCTACACCTTC. As protein: CASSLLWGPYGYTF. The chain uses TRBV7-2 and TRBJ1-2, with D unresolved. Trimming took off 2 bases at V and 4 bases at J, with 11 bases between the two ends. CDR3 length: 14 residues. Germline lookup yields CDR1 SGHTA and CDR2 FQGNSA.

The chain uses TRBV7-8 and TRBJ2-5; D ambiguous. Trimming took 6 bases from V and 2 from J, leaving 10 bases between them. The CDR3 is 13 residues long. CDR1 SGHVS and CDR2 FQNEAQ come from the germline V gene. The CDR3 loop is CASRPPSQETQYF. In nucleotides, the CDR3 is TGTGCCAGCAGACCACCCAGTCAAGAGACCCAGTACTTC. Looking up the rest from reference TRBV7-8 and TRBJ2-5 gives the full variable domain: GAGVSQSPRYKVAKRGQDVALRCDPISGHVSLFWYQQALGQGPEFLTYFQNEAQLDKSGLPSDRFFAERPEGSVSTLKIQRTQQEDSAVYLCASRPPSQETQYFGPGTRLLVL.

The genes are TRBV6-5 and TRBJ1-4, with D perhaps TRBD1 (6 bases). CDR3 length: 14 residues. The V gene lost 6 bases and the J gene lost 8 bases, with 16 bases spanning the gap. Germline V gives CDR1 MNHEY, CDR2 SVGAGI. The CDR3 loop is CASRTRTDREKLFF. Here the CDR3 DNA reads TGTGCCAGCAGAACTAGGACAGACCGCGAAAAACTGTTTTTT.

The V and J genes are TRBV29-1 and TRBJ2-5; maybe TRBD1 (6 bases). Germline V gives CDR1 SQVTM, CDR2 ANQGSEA. The ends were cut back, 0 bases at V and 5 bases at J, with 19 bases in the middle. The CDR3 has 16 residues. As DNA, the CDR3 is TGCAGCGTTGAAGATCCGAGTCAGGGTACAGGGGAGACCCAGTACTTC. Residues: CSVEDPSQGTGETQYF.

The chain recombines TRBV19 with TRBJ1-5; D may be TRBD1 (6 bases). The length of the CDR3 is 16 residues. Per germline, CDR1 LNHDA and CDR2 SQIVND (reference sequence). V was trimmed by 3 bases and J by 4 bases, leaving 16 bases between them. The CDR3 protein is CASSIVGTLENQPQHF. The CDR3 DNA reads as TGTGCCAGTAGTATCGTCGGGACACTGGAAAATCAGCCCCAGCATTTT.